These 2 T cell receptor beta chains originate from one sample sequenced in a study of PD-L1 blockade in urothelial cancer. Assay: immunoSEQ multiplex PCR; the TCRdb copy retains only in-frame clones and omits some. Of tens of thousands of clones listed, roughly 80% are singletons. Indicated time point: pretreatment peripheral blood. Sequencing was performed on PBMCs, taken around atezolizumab (anti-PD-L1) treatment. Every receptor here comes from a man older than 75 with urothelial cancer.

V usage is TRBV2 and J usage is TRBJ1-5, with D unresolved. V lost 8 bases, J lost 0 bases, and 20 bases lay in between. In germline, CDR1 is SNHLY, CDR2 FYNNEI. This CDR3 has 17 amino acids. The CDR3 protein is CASEEFQRPYSNQPQHF. CDR3 nucleotides: TGTGCCAGCGAGGAATTCCAGAGACCCTATAGCAATCAGCCCCAGCATTTT. The full variable domain, in which reference TRBV2 and TRBJ1-5 provide the parts outside the CDR3, is EPEVTQTPSHQVTQMGQEVILRCVPISNHLYFYWYRQILGQKVEFLVSFYNNEISEKSEIFDDQFSVERPDGSNFTLKIRSTKLEDSAMYFCASEEFQRPYSNQPQHFGDGTRLSIL.

The rearrangement links TRBV10-1 to TRBJ1-2; 7 bases agree with TRBD1. This CDR3 comprises 15 residues. CDR1 and CDR2 (germline): WNHNN, SYGVQD (reference sequence). Trimming cost V 7 bases and J 3 bases; bases outside gene matches: 11. In nucleotides, the CDR3 is TGCGCCAGCAATTCTGAGGCAGGGGGTTACTATGGCTACACCTTC. Translation gives CASNSEAGGYYGYTF.